The following is a T cell receptor (beta chain) sequence with its context. The data were obtained in a study of Ad26.COV2.S vaccination and SARS-CoV-2 variants. Treatment in this sample: about 20 received Ad26.COV2.S at low or high dose, single or two shots; about 5 received placebo; per-sample allocation not given. Day 63 following the first vaccine or placebo injection was when the samples were taken. Assay used: immunoSEQ multiplex PCR; TCRdb lists only in-frame clones, some missing. The sample carries 300,000 to 400,000 clones, roughly 90% recorded once. The ends were cut back, 5 bases at V and 11 bases at J, with 22 bases in the middle. Germline V lookup: CDR1 SGHTA, CDR2 FQGNSA. The CDR3 extends over 15 amino acids.

The material was peripheral blood, obtained in a trial of Ad26.COV2.S vaccine versus placebo. The clonotype originates from a person between 18 and 60 years old who received the Ad26.COV2.S COVID-19 vaccine or a placebo. The chain carries TRBV7-2 and TRBJ2-4; TRBD1 or TRBD2 may be the D gene (5 bases each). Here the CDR3 reads CASSDPGRLSVFQYF. The CDR3 nucleotides are TGTGCCAGCAGCGATCCGGGACGGCTATCAGTTTTTCAGTACTTC. Filled out from reference TRBV7-2 and TRBJ2-4, the complete variable domain reads GAGVSQSPSNKVTEKGKDVELRCDPISGHTALYWYRQSLGQGLEFLIYFQGNSAPDKSGLPSDRFSAERTGGSVSTLTIQRTQQEDSAVYLCASSDPGRLSVFQYFGAGTRLSVL.